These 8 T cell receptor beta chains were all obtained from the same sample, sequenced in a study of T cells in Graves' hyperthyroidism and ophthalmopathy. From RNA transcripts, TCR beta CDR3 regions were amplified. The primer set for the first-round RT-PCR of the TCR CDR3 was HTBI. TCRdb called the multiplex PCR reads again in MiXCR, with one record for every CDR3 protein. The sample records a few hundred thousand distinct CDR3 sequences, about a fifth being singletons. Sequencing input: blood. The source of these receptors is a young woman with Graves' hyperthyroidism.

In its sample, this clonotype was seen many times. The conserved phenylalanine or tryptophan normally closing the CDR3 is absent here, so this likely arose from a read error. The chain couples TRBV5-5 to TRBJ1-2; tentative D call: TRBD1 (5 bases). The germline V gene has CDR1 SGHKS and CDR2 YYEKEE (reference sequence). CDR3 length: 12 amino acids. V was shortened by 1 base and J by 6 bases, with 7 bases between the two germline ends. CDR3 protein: CASSLLGDGYTV. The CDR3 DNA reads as TGTGCCAGCAGCTTGTTGGGGGATGGCTACACCGTC.

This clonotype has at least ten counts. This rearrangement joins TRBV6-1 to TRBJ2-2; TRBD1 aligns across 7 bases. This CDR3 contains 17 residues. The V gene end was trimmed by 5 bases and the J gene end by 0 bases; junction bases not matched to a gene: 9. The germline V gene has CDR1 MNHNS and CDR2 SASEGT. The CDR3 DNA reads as TGTGCCAGCAGTAAAACCAGGGACAGCCCGAACACCGGGGAGCTGTTTTTT. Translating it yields CASSKTRDSPNTGELFF.

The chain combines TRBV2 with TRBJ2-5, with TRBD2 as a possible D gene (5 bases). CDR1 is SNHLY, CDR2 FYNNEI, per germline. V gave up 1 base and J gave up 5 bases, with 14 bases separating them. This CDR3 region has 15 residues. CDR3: CASSEGQLVAETQYF. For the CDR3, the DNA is TGTGCCAGCAGTGAAGGCCAACTAGTTGCGGAGACCCAGTACTTC.

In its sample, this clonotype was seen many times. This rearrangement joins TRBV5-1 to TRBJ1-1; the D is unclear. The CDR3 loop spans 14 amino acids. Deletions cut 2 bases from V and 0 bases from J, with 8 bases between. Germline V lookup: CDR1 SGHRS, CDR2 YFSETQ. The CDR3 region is CASSFGRVNTEAFF. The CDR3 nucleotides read TGCGCCAGCAGCTTCGGCCGGGTGAACACTGAAGCTTTCTTT.

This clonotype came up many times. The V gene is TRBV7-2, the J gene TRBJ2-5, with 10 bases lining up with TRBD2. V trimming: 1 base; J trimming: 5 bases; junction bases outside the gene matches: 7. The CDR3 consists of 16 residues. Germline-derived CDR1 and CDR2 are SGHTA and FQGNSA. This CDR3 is CASSLEGASGGETQYF. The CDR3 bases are TGTGCCAGCAGCTTAGAAGGGGCTAGCGGGGGTGAGACCCAGTACTTC.

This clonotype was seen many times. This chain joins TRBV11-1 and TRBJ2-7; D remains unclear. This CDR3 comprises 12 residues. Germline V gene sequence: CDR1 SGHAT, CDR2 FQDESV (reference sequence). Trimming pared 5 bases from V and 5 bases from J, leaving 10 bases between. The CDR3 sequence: CASSTPGHEQYF. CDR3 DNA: TGTGCCAGCAGCACCCCCGGGCACGAGCAGTACTTC.

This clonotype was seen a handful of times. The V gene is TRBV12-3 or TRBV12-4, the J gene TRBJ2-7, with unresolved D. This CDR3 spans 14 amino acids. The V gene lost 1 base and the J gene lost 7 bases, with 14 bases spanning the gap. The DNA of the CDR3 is TGTGCCAGCAGTTTAGTCGGTCCGGACGGGGAGCAGTACTTC. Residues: CASSLVGPDGEQYF.

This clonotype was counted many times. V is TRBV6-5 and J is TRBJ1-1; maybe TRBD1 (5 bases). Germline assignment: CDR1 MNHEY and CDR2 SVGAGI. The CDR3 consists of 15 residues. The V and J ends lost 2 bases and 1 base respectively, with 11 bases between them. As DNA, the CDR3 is TGTGCCAGCAGTTACAACGGGGGATGGAACACTGAAGCTTTCTTT. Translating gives CASSYNGGWNTEAFF.